This T cell receptor beta chain stems from a study of patients and donors after allogeneic stem cell transplantation. One entry per CDR3 protein, called by TCRdb with MiXCR from the RT-PCR reads. The table shows some 200,000 distinct CDR3 sequences, with around two fifths occurring only once. This CDR3 region has 15 residues. In germline, CDR1 is MNHEY, CDR2 SVGAGI. V lost 0 bases, J lost 4 bases, and 12 bases lay in between. The gene calls are TRBV6-5 and TRBJ1-1, with D possibly being TRBD1 (5 bases). This receptor was taken from a human donor who was either an allogeneic HSCT recipient or a stem cell or donor lymphocyte infusion donor (not recorded which). It is not recorded whose cells these are; they may come from a transplant donor. The sequenced sample was blood, either unsorted or a sorted T cell fraction (not recorded which). CDR3 amino acids: CASSYSGGGSTEAFF. The CDR3 nucleotides are TGTGCCAGCAGTTACTCGGGGGGGGGTAGCACTGAAGCTTTCTTT.